This T cell receptor beta chain was recovered during a study of blood T cells in healthy people across ages. Study outcomes and limitations: It was the long-lived donors that had more naive CD4+ cells and higher diversity than aged donors. Diversity of TCR beta correlated strongly with naive T cell percentage.

A J-beta primer mix and a sample-barcoded 5' primer were used in a second PCR of about 6 to 12 cycles. Every sample produced at least 2.5 million CDR3-containing paired-end reads. MiXCR, applied by TCRdb to the 5' RACE reads, yields one record per CDR3 protein. Here the sample spans hundreds of thousands of distinct CDR3 sequences, over 45% being singletons. Concerning this clonotype: The antigen is undetermined.

Per germline, CDR1 SGHTA and CDR2 FQGTGA. The V end lost 5 bases, the J end lost 6 bases, and 11 bases lay between the germline ends. CDR3 size: 13 residues. PBMCs, at least 7 million per sample, were isolated. The origin of this receptor is a woman in her sixties in good health. This chain links TRBV7-3 with TRBJ2-1, with D possibly being TRBD2 (6 bases). The sequenced sample was blood. CDR3: CASSSGSVNEQFF. The DNA of the CDR3 is TGTGCCAGCAGCAGCGGGTCGGTCAATGAGCAGTTCTTC. Based on the CDR3 plus reference TRBV7-3 and TRBJ2-1, the full variable domain is GAGVSQTPSNKVTEKGKYVELRCDPISGHTALYWYRQSLGQGPEFLIYFQGTGAADDSGLPNDRFFAVRPEGSVSTLKIQRTERGDSAVYLCASSSGSVNEQFFGPGTRLTVL.